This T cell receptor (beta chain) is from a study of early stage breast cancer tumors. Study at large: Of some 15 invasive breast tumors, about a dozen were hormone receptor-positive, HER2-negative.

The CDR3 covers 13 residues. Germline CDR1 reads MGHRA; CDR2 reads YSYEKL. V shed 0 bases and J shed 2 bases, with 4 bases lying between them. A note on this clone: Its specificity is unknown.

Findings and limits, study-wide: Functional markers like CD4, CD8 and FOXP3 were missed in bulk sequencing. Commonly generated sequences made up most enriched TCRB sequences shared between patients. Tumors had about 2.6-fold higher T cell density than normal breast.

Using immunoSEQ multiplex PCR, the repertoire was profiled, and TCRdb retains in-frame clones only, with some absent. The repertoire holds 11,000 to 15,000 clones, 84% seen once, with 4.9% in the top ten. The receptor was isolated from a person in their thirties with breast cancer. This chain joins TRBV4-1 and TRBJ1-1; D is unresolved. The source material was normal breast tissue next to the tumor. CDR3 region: CASSQERNTEAFF. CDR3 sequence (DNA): TGCGCCAGCAGCCAAGAAAGAAACACTGAAGCTTTCTTT.